Listed below are T cell receptor beta chains from one sample, sequenced in a study of response to subunit inactivated influenza vaccine. TCRdb re-called the RT-PCR reads through MiXCR, storing one row per CDR3 protein. The sample includes just over 300,000 distinct CDR3 sequences, less than 25% of them seen just once. The sequencing here drew on PBMCs from blood, taken approximately 20 months after vaccination. These receptors came from a man in his fifties or sixties who received an inactivated influenza vaccine. Each CDR3 is given with its conserved first and last residue. The order of the fields is J gene, D gene, V gene, clone size, CDR3 DNA, CDR3 protein. D genes are given only for firm matches. Some rows mark clone size as missing; the rest say once, few, many or name a class of expanded clone.

j_call: TRBJ2-7; d_call: TRBD2; v_call: TRBV28; clone_size: -; cdr3_nt: TGTGCCAGCAGTTTAATAGCGGGATGGGAGCAGTACTTC; cdr3_aa: CASSLIAGWEQYF
j_call: TRBJ2-7; d_call: -; v_call: TRBV23-1; clone_size: -; cdr3_nt: TGCGCCAGCATACCGGAGGGGAGCTCCTACGAGCAGTACTTC; cdr3_aa: CASIPEGSSYEQYF
j_call: TRBJ2-3; d_call: -; v_call: TRBV3-1; clone_size: few; cdr3_nt: TGTGCCAGCAACGCGGGACAGACTAGCACAGATACGCAGTATTTT; cdr3_aa: CASNAGQTSTDTQYF
j_call: TRBJ1-3; d_call: -; v_call: TRBV14; clone_size: many; cdr3_nt: TGTGCCAGCAGCCAAGTTACAGACTACTCTGGAAACACCATATATTTT; cdr3_aa: CASSQVTDYSGNTIYF
j_call: TRBJ1-2; d_call: -; v_call: TRBV7-2; clone_size: few; cdr3_nt: TGTGCCAGCAGCTTAGGATTAGGGAGGGCAGGCTATGGCTACACCTTC; cdr3_aa: CASSLGLGRAGYGYTF
j_call: TRBJ1-2; d_call: -; v_call: TRBV7-9; clone_size: few; cdr3_nt: TGTGCCAGCAGCTCAACACACTATGGCTACACCTTC; cdr3_aa: CASSSTHYGYTF
j_call: TRBJ1-6; d_call: -; v_call: TRBV10-3; clone_size: many; cdr3_nt: TGTGCCATCAGTGGGGAGACGGGGAGCTATAATTCACCCCTCCACTTT; cdr3_aa: CAISGETGSYNSPLHF
j_call: TRBJ1-3; d_call: TRBD1; v_call: TRBV27; clone_size: few; cdr3_nt: TGTGCCAGCAGTTTTGGGACAGGGGCTGGAAACACCATATATTTT; cdr3_aa: CASSFGTGAGNTIYF
j_call: TRBJ2-1; d_call: -; v_call: TRBV7-9; clone_size: -; cdr3_nt: TGTGCCAGCACCCTAGCCCCCTACAATGAGCAGTTCTTC; cdr3_aa: CASTLAPYNEQFF
j_call: TRBJ2-4; d_call: TRBD1; v_call: TRBV4-3; clone_size: -; cdr3_nt: TGCGCCAGCAGCTTTGTTTTACTGACAGGGTCGAGGAGCGACATTCAGTACTTC; cdr3_aa: CASSFVLLTGSRSDIQYF
j_call: TRBJ1-2; d_call: -; v_call: TRBV12-3/TRBV12-4; clone_size: -; cdr3_nt: TGTGCCAGCAGTTTCGAAGGAGAGGGGTTTTCCTATGGCTACACCTTC; cdr3_aa: CASSFEGEGFSYGYTF
j_call: TRBJ1-5; d_call: -; v_call: TRBV7-9; clone_size: many; cdr3_nt: TGTGCCAGCAGCTTTTCCGGACTCCTAAATCAGCCCCAGCATTTT; cdr3_aa: CASSFSGLLNQPQHF
j_call: TRBJ1-2; d_call: -; v_call: TRBV5-1; clone_size: few; cdr3_nt: TGCGCCAGCAGACGCGGAGTGGGACCTAACTATGGCTACACCTTC; cdr3_aa: CASRRGVGPNYGYTF
j_call: TRBJ1-6; d_call: TRBD1; v_call: TRBV27; clone_size: many; cdr3_nt: TGTGCCAGCAGTTTCCAAGGACAGGGCGGTTCACCCCTCCACTTT; cdr3_aa: CASSFQGQGGSPLHF
j_call: TRBJ2-1; d_call: TRBD2; v_call: TRBV24-1; clone_size: -; cdr3_nt: TGTGCCACCAGTGACCCAAGACTAGCTCCAACTGAGCAGTTCTTC; cdr3_aa: CATSDPRLAPTEQFF
j_call: TRBJ2-7; d_call: -; v_call: TRBV21-1; clone_size: -; cdr3_nt: TGTGCCAGCAGCAAAGCTTCCTACGAGCAGTACTTC; cdr3_aa: CASSKASYEQYF
j_call: TRBJ1-1; d_call: TRBD1; v_call: TRBV12-3/TRBV12-4; clone_size: many; cdr3_nt: TGTGCCAGCAGTTTAGACTTTAGGACAGGGAGAATAGGGAGCACTGAAGCTTTCTTT; cdr3_aa: CASSLDFRTGRIGSTEAFF
j_call: TRBJ2-3; d_call: TRBD1; v_call: TRBV6-1; clone_size: -; cdr3_nt: TGTGCCAGCCGGGACAGGGCCCGCACAGATACGCAGTATTTT; cdr3_aa: CASRDRARTDTQYF
j_call: TRBJ2-1; d_call: TRBD2; v_call: TRBV6-1; clone_size: few; cdr3_nt: TGTGCCAGCAGCCGCGGGGGGGCGAATTGGTATGAGCAGTTCTTC; cdr3_aa: CASSRGGANWYEQFF
j_call: TRBJ1-3; d_call: -; v_call: TRBV6-5; clone_size: -; cdr3_nt: TGTGCCAGCAGTTACTCTCGTCAGAGCTCTGGAAACACCATATATTTT; cdr3_aa: CASSYSRQSSGNTIYF
j_call: TRBJ2-5; d_call: -; v_call: TRBV6-6; clone_size: few; cdr3_nt: TGTGCCAGCAGTTACTTCGGTGTTGAGACCCAGTACTTC; cdr3_aa: CASSYFGVETQYF
j_call: TRBJ2-2; d_call: -; v_call: TRBV2; clone_size: few; cdr3_nt: TGTGCCAGCAAGGTGGAACAGGGAAACACCGGGGAGCTGTTTTTT; cdr3_aa: CASKVEQGNTGELFF
j_call: TRBJ1-5; d_call: TRBD1; v_call: TRBV19; clone_size: few; cdr3_nt: TGTGCCAGTAGTATCCTTGACAGGGGTGGTAATCAGCCCCAGCATTTT; cdr3_aa: CASSILDRGGNQPQHF
j_call: TRBJ1-6; d_call: -; v_call: TRBV5-4; clone_size: few; cdr3_nt: TGTGCCAGCAGGCCGGGATTCTCGAATTCACCCCTCCACTTT; cdr3_aa: CASRPGFSNSPLHF
j_call: TRBJ2-2; d_call: TRBD2; v_call: TRBV7-9; clone_size: many; cdr3_nt: TGTGCCAGCAGCTTGACGGGGGGGCCCTCCGGGGAGCTGTTTTTT; cdr3_aa: CASSLTGGPSGELFF
j_call: TRBJ1-1; d_call: -; v_call: TRBV14; clone_size: many; cdr3_nt: TGTGCCAGCAGCCAAGATAAACGCCGGGTTCGGGCTTTCTTT; cdr3_aa: CASSQDKRRVRAFF
j_call: TRBJ2-1; d_call: -; v_call: TRBV5-6; clone_size: few; cdr3_nt: TGTGCCAGCAGCTTGGCCCTCGCGGATGTTTACTCCTACAATGAGCAGTTCTTC; cdr3_aa: CASSLALADVYSYNEQFF
j_call: TRBJ2-3; d_call: -; v_call: TRBV11-2; clone_size: few; cdr3_nt: TGTGCCAGCAGCGCCACGCGGACGGAAACTAGCACAGATACGCAGTATTTT; cdr3_aa: CASSATRTETSTDTQYF
j_call: TRBJ2-3; d_call: -; v_call: TRBV4-1; clone_size: -; cdr3_nt: TGCGCCAGCAGCCAAGATCCAGTGTTTAGCACAGATACGCAGTATTTT; cdr3_aa: CASSQDPVFSTDTQYF
j_call: TRBJ2-2; d_call: -; v_call: TRBV7-2; clone_size: -; cdr3_nt: TGTGCCAGCAGCTTCGAGGGGCGGACCGGGGAGCTGTTTTTT; cdr3_aa: CASSFEGRTGELFF
j_call: TRBJ1-1; d_call: -; v_call: TRBV29-1; clone_size: -; cdr3_nt: TGCAGCGTTGGCCGGGGGTACATGAACACTGAAGCTTTCTTT; cdr3_aa: CSVGRGYMNTEAFF
j_call: TRBJ2-7; d_call: TRBD1; v_call: TRBV20-1; clone_size: -; cdr3_nt: TGCAGTGCAAGACGGGACAGGGGTAGCTCCTACGAGCAGTACTTC; cdr3_aa: CSARRDRGSSYEQYF
j_call: TRBJ1-6; d_call: -; v_call: TRBV11-2; clone_size: many; cdr3_nt: TGTGCCAGCAGCTACCTGCTGGGGGCTAGTTCACCCCTCCACTTT; cdr3_aa: CASSYLLGASSPLHF
j_call: TRBJ2-1; d_call: -; v_call: TRBV5-1; clone_size: -; cdr3_nt: TGCGCCAGCAGCGTGAAGAGCGAGGGGTCCTACAATGAGCAGTTCTTC; cdr3_aa: CASSVKSEGSYNEQFF
j_call: TRBJ1-5; d_call: -; v_call: TRBV4-1; clone_size: many; cdr3_nt: TGCGCCAGCAGCCAAGATTACCAGGGGAATCAGCCCCAGCATTTT; cdr3_aa: CASSQDYQGNQPQHF
j_call: TRBJ1-1; d_call: -; v_call: TRBV7-9; clone_size: -; cdr3_nt: TGTGCCAGCAGCTCAGGGAGCAGGGTTGGCACTGAAGCTTTCTTT; cdr3_aa: CASSSGSRVGTEAFF
j_call: TRBJ2-3; d_call: -; v_call: TRBV20-1; clone_size: -; cdr3_nt: TGCAGTGCTAAGCGGCAGACAGATACGCAGTATTTT; cdr3_aa: CSAKRQTDTQYF
j_call: TRBJ2-3; d_call: TRBD2; v_call: TRBV4-3; clone_size: few; cdr3_nt: TGCGCCAGCAGCCTGCAGACTAGCGGTAGCACAGATACGCAGTATTTT; cdr3_aa: CASSLQTSGSTDTQYF
j_call: TRBJ1-2; d_call: -; v_call: TRBV7-2; clone_size: -; cdr3_nt: TGTGCCAGCAGCTTAGCGGGAACAGGGCTTAACTATGGCTACACCTTC; cdr3_aa: CASSLAGTGLNYGYTF
j_call: TRBJ1-3; d_call: -; v_call: TRBV20-1; clone_size: many; cdr3_nt: TGCAGTGCTAGAGGGGGGAGCTCTGGAAACACCATATATTTT; cdr3_aa: CSARGGSSGNTIYF
j_call: TRBJ2-2; d_call: TRBD2; v_call: TRBV12-3/TRBV12-4; clone_size: few; cdr3_nt: TGTGCCAGCAGTTTGGCGGGGGCCGGGGAGCTGTTTTTT; cdr3_aa: CASSLAGAGELFF
j_call: TRBJ2-7; d_call: -; v_call: TRBV6-2/TRBV6-3; clone_size: -; cdr3_nt: TGTGCCAGCAGTCACCCGGGGGACGCGTACGGGTACGAGCAGTACTTC; cdr3_aa: CASSHPGDAYGYEQYF
j_call: TRBJ1-6; d_call: TRBD1; v_call: TRBV5-1; clone_size: few; cdr3_nt: TGCGCCAGCAGCATATCGGGACAGAGGGAAGGCCCCCTCCACTTT; cdr3_aa: CASSISGQREGPLHF
j_call: TRBJ2-7; d_call: -; v_call: TRBV12-5; clone_size: few; cdr3_nt: TGTGCAAGCGCAAAAGGTGGCGGAAGTTACGAGCAGTACTTC; cdr3_aa: CASAKGGGSYEQYF
j_call: TRBJ2-7; d_call: -; v_call: TRBV12-3/TRBV12-4; clone_size: many; cdr3_nt: TGTGCCAGCAGTCCCCATTACGAGCAGTACTTC; cdr3_aa: CASSPHYEQYF
j_call: TRBJ2-1; d_call: TRBD2; v_call: TRBV12-3/TRBV12-4; clone_size: few; cdr3_nt: TGTGCCAGCAGTCCAAGACTAGCGGGGGGTTTATACAATGAGCAGTTCTTC; cdr3_aa: CASSPRLAGGLYNEQFF
j_call: TRBJ2-2; d_call: -; v_call: TRBV2; clone_size: -; cdr3_nt: TGTGCCAGCAGTGAAAGAGGGGAGCTGTTTTTT; cdr3_aa: CASSERGELFF
j_call: TRBJ1-5; d_call: TRBD1; v_call: TRBV15; clone_size: many; cdr3_nt: TGTGCCACCAGTTCCGGGACAGGGGGCACTCAGCCCCAGCATTTT; cdr3_aa: CATSSGTGGTQPQHF
j_call: TRBJ2-2; d_call: -; v_call: TRBV6-2/TRBV6-3; clone_size: -; cdr3_nt: TGTGCCAGCAGTTTAAGCCGGGACACCGGGGAGCTGTTTTTT; cdr3_aa: CASSLSRDTGELFF
j_call: TRBJ2-7; d_call: -; v_call: TRBV27; clone_size: -; cdr3_nt: TGTGCCAGCAGTTTATACGCGGGACCATACGAGCAGTACTTC; cdr3_aa: CASSLYAGPYEQYF
j_call: TRBJ2-3; d_call: TRBD2; v_call: TRBV5-1; clone_size: -; cdr3_nt: TGCGCCAGCATCCTGAATAGCGGGAGCACAGATACGCAGTATTTT; cdr3_aa: CASILNSGSTDTQYF
j_call: TRBJ1-4; d_call: -; v_call: TRBV4-3; clone_size: few; cdr3_nt: TGCGCCAGCAGCCAAGAGGGGGACGGGACTGAAAAACTGTTTTTT; cdr3_aa: CASSQEGDGTEKLFF
j_call: TRBJ2-7; d_call: -; v_call: TRBV7-6; clone_size: few; cdr3_nt: TGTGCCAGCAGCGGCAGTTACAGTGGGAGTCCCTACGAGCAGTACTTC; cdr3_aa: CASSGSYSGSPYEQYF
j_call: TRBJ2-7; d_call: -; v_call: TRBV5-6; clone_size: -; cdr3_nt: TGTGCCAGCAGCCCAGTCGGACAGAGCTCCTACGAGCAGTACTTC; cdr3_aa: CASSPVGQSSYEQYF
j_call: TRBJ2-3; d_call: TRBD2; v_call: TRBV5-1; clone_size: -; cdr3_nt: TGCGCCAGCAGCCTCGGGACTAGCTCAGATACGCAGTATTTT; cdr3_aa: CASSLGTSSDTQYF
j_call: TRBJ1-1; d_call: TRBD1; v_call: TRBV15; clone_size: -; cdr3_nt: TGTGCCACCAGCACGCCCCGACAGGGGGTAGGTACTGAAGCTTTCTTT; cdr3_aa: CATSTPRQGVGTEAFF
j_call: TRBJ1-1; d_call: -; v_call: TRBV20-1; clone_size: few; cdr3_nt: TGCAGTGCTCGTCTCCGAAACCTCGGGGGAGCTTTCTTT; cdr3_aa: CSARLRNLGGAFF
j_call: TRBJ2-5; d_call: -; v_call: TRBV7-8; clone_size: many; cdr3_nt: TGTGCCAGCAGCTTAGCGTGGGGCAAAGGGACCCAGTACTTC; cdr3_aa: CASSLAWGKGTQYF
j_call: TRBJ1-1; d_call: -; v_call: TRBV5-1; clone_size: -; cdr3_nt: TGCGCCAGCAAGCGAGACAGGAACACTGAAGCTTTCTTT; cdr3_aa: CASKRDRNTEAFF
j_call: TRBJ1-1; d_call: -; v_call: TRBV28; clone_size: -; cdr3_nt: TGTGCCAGTCGGGGAGTTAACACTGAAGCTTTCTTT; cdr3_aa: CASRGVNTEAFF